This entry lists 28 T cell receptor beta chains sequenced from one sample in a study of cytomegalovirus exposure and HLA in healthy donors. Primers: 60 Vbeta forward and 13 Jbeta reverse. This table comes from immunoSEQ multiplex PCR, and its TCRdb copy is limited to in-frame clones, with some not included. The sample carries around 150,000 clones, about three quarters recorded once. Source material: PBMCs. These receptors all stem from a woman aged 40 to 50 in good health and CMV-seropositive.

The J gene is TRBJ1-6, the V gene TRBV5-1; TRBD1 matches 10 bases. J lost 4 bases, V lost 2 bases, and 6 bases had no gene match. Germline V lookup: CDR1 SGHRS, CDR2 YFSETQ. The CDR3 has 17 amino acids. The CDR3 nucleotides read TGCGCCAGCAGCTTATCCCGGGACAGGGGATATAATTCACCCCTCCACTTT. Amino acids: CASSLSRDRGYNSPLHF.

The chain employs TRBV30 and TRBJ1-2; 8 nucleotides match TRBD1. V was clipped by 3 bases and J by 7 bases; unmatched bases: 13. The CDR3 sequence is 15 residues long. Germline values: CDR1 GTSNPN, CDR2 SVGIG (reference sequence). The CDR3 DNA follows: TGTGCCTGGAGCGAACTCTGGACAGGGCTGAGTGGCTACACCTTC. Translation gives CAWSELWTGLSGYTF.

J is TRBJ1-1 and V is TRBV27; TRBD1 is a possible D gene (5 bases). V was clipped by 5 bases and J by 9 bases, with 16 bases between them. The CDR3 is 13 amino acids. Germline CDR1 is MNHEY and CDR2 is SMNVEV (reference sequence). This CDR3 is CASSPHGGPKAFF. Written as DNA, the CDR3 is TGTGCCAGCAGTCCACACGGGGGTCCAAAAGCTTTCTTT.

Notes on this clone: A read error may produce the germline difference seen at one junction end. CDR3 sequence: CASSDMKEGAFF. For the CDR3, the DNA is TGCGCCAGCAGTGACATGAAGGAGGGGGCGTTTTTC. The rearrangement uses TRBV10-2 and TRBJ2-7; TRBD1 might be the D (7 bases). Germline V gene lookup returns CDR1 WSHSY and CDR2 SAAADI. The CDR3 length is 12 residues.

The chain uses TRBV18 and TRBJ2-7, with 7 bases aligning to TRBD2. V lost 6 bases, J lost 2 bases, and 13 bases stayed unmatched. CDR1 and CDR2 from the germline V gene are KGHSH and LQKENI. This CDR3 comprises 16 residues. CDR3 loop: CASSPGQAGRTYEQYF. CDR3 nucleotides: TGTGCCAGCTCGCCAGGCCAAGCGGGGAGAACCTACGAGCAGTACTTC.

The sample holds a few counts of this clone. The chain has TRBV18 and TRBJ2-7, with a weak D call TRBD1 (6 bases). Germline-derived CDR1 and CDR2 are KGHSH and LQKENI. Trimming stripped 3 bases from V and 7 bases from J, with 16 bases between. CDR3 length equals 14 residues. As DNA, the CDR3 is TGTGCCAGCTCACCGAGTTTGGAAGGGGGAGAGCAGTACTTC. It codes for CASSPSLEGGEQYF.

The rearrangement joins TRBV29-1 to TRBJ1-1; D is possibly TRBD1 (6 bases). Trimming took 6 bases from V and 4 from J, leaving 18 bases between them. The length of the CDR3 is 14 residues. CDR1 and CDR2 from the germline V gene are SQVTM and ANQGSEA. The CDR3 loop reads CSVSGQWMLTEAFF. The CDR3 DNA follows: TGCAGCGTGTCTGGACAGTGGATGCTCACTGAAGCTTTCTTT.

The chain is built from TRBV27 and TRBJ1-5; D ambiguous. Trimming took 5 bases from V and 2 from J, leaving 7 bases between them. The germline gives CDR1 MNHEY, CDR2 SMNVEV (reference sequence). The CDR3 has 13 amino acids. The CDR3 bases are TGTGCCAGCAGTGGCGGGGGCAATCAGCCCCAGCATTTT. As protein: CASSGGGNQPQHF.

The chain uses TRBV19 and TRBJ1-2, with TRBD1 matching over 8 bases. Trimming removed 4 bases from V and 5 bases from J; junction bases left unmatched: 12. This CDR3 has 16 amino acids. From germline, CDR1 is LNHDA and CDR2 SQIVND (reference sequence). As DNA, the CDR3 is TGTGCCAGTAGTACCTCTAACAGGGGGAGGCTATATGGCTACACCTTC. This encodes CASSTSNRGRLYGYTF.

A note on this clone: At the DNA level, this CDR3 is encoded by other sequences in the same sample as well. The genes are TRBV19 and TRBJ1-2; D possibly corresponds to TRBD1 (6 bases). Germline loops: CDR1 LNHDA, CDR2 SQIVND (reference sequence). V gave up 6 bases and J gave up 2 bases, with 10 bases separating them. The CDR3 spans 13 residues. The CDR3 coding sequence is TGTGCCAGTAGCTTAGGACAGAACTATGGCTACACCTTC. Protein: CASSLGQNYGYTF.

This chain uses TRBV5-1 with TRBJ2-1; 9 nucleotides match TRBD2. The CDR3 is 18 amino acids. Looked up from germline, CDR1 is SGHRS and CDR2 is YFSETQ. V was clipped by 1 base and J by 5 bases; unmatched bases: 13. In DNA, the CDR3 is TGCGCCAGCAGCTTGAGGGCAAAGCGAGCGGGGGGAAACAATGAGCAGTTCTTC. It yields the protein CASSLRAKRAGGNNEQFF.

J is TRBJ1-3 and V is TRBV7-9; 7 positions match TRBD1. The CDR3 totals 14 residues. Losses at the gene ends were 5 bases for V and 4 bases for J; bases not matched to a gene: 5. Germline V lookup: CDR1 SEHNR, CDR2 FQNEAQ (reference sequence). The chain's CDR3 is CASSAGTDGNTIYF. The CDR3 coding sequence is TGTGCCAGCAGCGCCGGGACAGACGGAAACACCATATATTTT.

This chain connects TRBV6-6 to TRBJ1-2; no clear D. Germline V CDR1 and CDR2: MNHNY, SVGAGI (reference sequence). Trimming pared 0 bases from V and 2 bases from J, leaving 10 bases between. The CDR3 runs 15 residues. CDR3 in DNA: TGTGCCAGCAGTTACTCGGAACAGAGCAACTATGGCTACACCTTC. This sequence encodes CASSYSEQSNYGYTF.

The J gene is TRBJ2-6, the V gene TRBV4-1; possibly TRBD1 for D (5 bases). There are 18 residues in the CDR3. Germline-derived CDR1 and CDR2 are MGHRA and YSYEKL. V lost 8 bases and J 0 bases, leaving 20 bases between the germline ends. The CDR3 DNA is TGCGCCAGCGGCCCAACGACAGCTACGAGCTCTGGGGCCAACGTCCTGACTTTC. This encodes CASGPTTATSSGANVLTF.

This clone was seen a few times. The chain joins TRBV15 to TRBJ2-7; D not resolved. Germline V gene lookup returns CDR1 LNHNV and CDR2 YYDKDF (reference sequence). V gave up 1 base and J gave up 6 bases, with 16 bases separating them. This CDR3 region has 15 residues. The chain's CDR3 is CATSRAGSLVGEQYF. In nucleotides, the CDR3 is TGTGCCACCAGCAGAGCGGGTTCTTTGGTGGGCGAGCAGTACTTC. The complete variable domain, with remaining parts taken from reference TRBV15 and TRBJ2-7, reads DAMVIQNPRYQVTQFGKPVTLSCSQTLNHNVMYWYQQKSSQAPKLLFHYYDKDFNNEADTPDNFQSRRPNTSFCFLDIRSPGLGDTAMYLCATSRAGSLVGEQYFGPGTRLTVT.

This clone was detected only a few times. This rearrangement joins TRBV7-8 to TRBJ2-1, with 8 bases lining up with TRBD2. The CDR3 is 16 amino acids. Germline V gene lookup returns CDR1 SGHVS and CDR2 FQNEAQ. V lost 5 bases to trimming and J lost 8 bases; unmatched junction nucleotides: 14. CDR3 region: CASSPEAGVSTYEQFF. The CDR3 nucleotides are TGTGCCAGCAGCCCCGAAGCGGGAGTCTCTACCTATGAGCAGTTCTTC.

The J gene is TRBJ2-1, the V gene TRBV18; D is unresolved. With 6 bases removed from V and 6 bases from J, the gap between germline ends came to 12 bases. The CDR3 sequence is 13 residues long. Germline V gene data show CDR1 as KGHSH and CDR2 as LQKENI. CDR3 sequence (DNA): TGTGCCAGCTCGGCCCTCCCTAGCAATGAGCAGTTCTTC. Amino acids: CASSALPSNEQFF.

The chain uses TRBV6-5 and TRBJ1-6; TRBD1 agrees at 9 bases. CDR1 is MNHEY, CDR2 SVGAGI, per germline. With 5 bases clipped from V and 8 bases from J, the junction kept 7 bases outside the gene matches. This CDR3 has 15 amino acids. For the CDR3, the DNA is TGTGCCAGCAGTCCCAATTGGACAGGGGATTCACCCCTCCACTTT. Protein sequence: CASSPNWTGDSPLHF.

The chain uses TRBV19 and TRBJ2-2, with D perhaps TRBD2 (5 bases). Germline CDR1 is LNHDA and CDR2 is SQIVND (reference sequence). CDR3 size: 15 residues. The V gene lost 7 bases and the J gene lost 2 bases, with 14 bases spanning the gap. CDR3 DNA sequence: TGTGCCAGTAAATCAAGGACTCAAAACACCGGGGAGCTGTTTTTT. Protein sequence: CASKSRTQNTGELFF.

CDR3 amino acids: CASSFRGQNTEAFF. DNA of the CDR3: TGTGCCAGCAGCTTCAGGGGACAGAACACTGAAGCTTTCTTT. The chain recombines TRBV7-9 with TRBJ1-1, with D possibly being TRBD1 (6 bases). The CDR3 extends over 14 amino acids. V was clipped by 3 bases and J by 1 base, with 9 bases between them. From germline, CDR1 is SEHNR and CDR2 FQNEAQ (reference sequence). The variable domain in full, completed from reference TRBV7-9 and TRBJ1-1, reads DTGVSQNPRHKITKRGQNVTFRCDPISEHNRLYWYRQTLGQGPEFLTYFQNEAQLEKSRLLSDRFSAERPKGSFSTLEIQRTEQGDSAMYLCASSFRGQNTEAFFGQGTRLTVV.

This rearrangement joins TRBV7-2 to TRBJ2-5, with TRBD2 identical over 10 bases. The junction had 5 bases not matched to a gene; V was cut back by 6 bases and J by 1 base. CDR3 length: 15 residues. Germline V gene lookup returns CDR1 SGHTA and CDR2 FQGNSA. CDR3 loop: CASSRQRGGQETQYF. The DNA of the CDR3 is TGTGCCAGCAGTCGACAGCGGGGGGGCCAAGAGACCCAGTACTTC.

The rearrangement uses TRBV20-1 and TRBJ1-2; no clear D. This CDR3 has 10 residues. Germline CDR1 DFQATT, CDR2 SNEGSKA (reference sequence). V dropped 6 bases and J dropped 3 bases, with 5 bases sitting between them. CDR3 sequence (DNA): TGCAGTGCCTACGACTATGGCTACACCTTC. It translates to CSAYDYGYTF.

This chain uses TRBV6-5 with TRBJ1-2; D is unresolved. The germline V gene encodes CDR1 MNHEY and CDR2 SVGAGI. Trimming removed 6 bases at V and 4 bases at J, with 12 bases between. The CDR3 sequence is 13 residues long. Here the CDR3 DNA reads TGTGCCAGCAGGGAGTCAGCCAGCTATGGCTACACCTTC. This gives the protein CASRESASYGYTF.

The chain is built from TRBV7-8 and TRBJ2-4; D remains unclear. The germline V gene encodes CDR1 SGHVS and CDR2 FQNEAQ. The CDR3 runs to 15 residues. Trimming stripped 5 bases from V and 1 base from J, with 12 bases between. CDR3 amino acids: CASSAGTLAKNIQYF. As DNA, the CDR3 is TGTGCCAGCAGCGCCGGTACTCTGGCCAAAAACATTCAGTACTTC.

V and J are TRBV7-9 and TRBJ2-2; D is unresolved. V was cut by 7 bases and J by 5 bases, with 5 bases left in between. This CDR3 has 11 amino acids. Germline CDR1 SEHNR, CDR2 FQNEAQ (reference sequence). The CDR3 region is CASTLTGELFF. DNA of the CDR3: TGTGCCAGCACTTTAACCGGGGAGCTGTTTTTT. The variable domain in full, with the rest retrieved from reference TRBV7-9 and TRBJ2-2, is DTGVSQNPRHKITKRGQNVTFRCDPISEHNRLYWYRQTLGQGPEFLTYFQNEAQLEKSRLLSDRFSAERPKGSFSTLEIQRTEQGDSAMYLCASTLTGELFFGEGSRLTVL.

The J gene is TRBJ2-3, the V gene TRBV30, with D perhaps TRBD2 (6 bases). V lost 2 bases to trimming and J lost 4 bases, with 16 bases between them. The CDR3 is 15 amino acids. The germline V gene encodes CDR1 GTSNPN and CDR2 SVGIG (reference sequence). The CDR3 nucleotides are TGTGCCTGGAGTCGTGGCGGGACCCCGCCAGATACGCAGTATTTT. Protein sequence: CAWSRGGTPPDTQYF. Combining the CDR3 with reference TRBV30 and TRBJ2-3 gives the whole variable domain SQTIHQWPATLVQPVGSPLSLECTVEGTSNPNLYWYRQAAGRGLQLLFYSVGIGQISSEVPQNLSASRPQDRQFILSSKKLLLSDSGFYLCAWSRGGTPPDTQYFGPGTRLTVL.

This clone was seen a few times. The chain employs TRBV19 and TRBJ2-3; 7 bases are shared with TRBD1. This CDR3 contains 15 residues. Unmatched junction bases numbered 7, after V lost 3 bases and J lost 4 bases. Germline CDR1 is LNHDA and CDR2 is SQIVND (reference sequence). CDR3: CASSIGQAGADTQYF. CDR3 nucleotides: TGTGCCAGTAGTATTGGACAGGCAGGAGCAGATACGCAGTATTTT.

The chain links TRBV30 to TRBJ2-1; D possibly corresponds to TRBD2 (5 bases). CDR1 GTSNPN and CDR2 SVGIG come from the germline V gene (reference sequence). The CDR3 loop spans 13 amino acids. V lost 2 bases to trimming and J lost 2 bases, with 7 bases between them. The CDR3 loop is CAWSSGTYNEQFF. The CDR3 nucleotides read TGTGCCTGGAGTTCCGGGACCTACAATGAGCAGTTCTTC.